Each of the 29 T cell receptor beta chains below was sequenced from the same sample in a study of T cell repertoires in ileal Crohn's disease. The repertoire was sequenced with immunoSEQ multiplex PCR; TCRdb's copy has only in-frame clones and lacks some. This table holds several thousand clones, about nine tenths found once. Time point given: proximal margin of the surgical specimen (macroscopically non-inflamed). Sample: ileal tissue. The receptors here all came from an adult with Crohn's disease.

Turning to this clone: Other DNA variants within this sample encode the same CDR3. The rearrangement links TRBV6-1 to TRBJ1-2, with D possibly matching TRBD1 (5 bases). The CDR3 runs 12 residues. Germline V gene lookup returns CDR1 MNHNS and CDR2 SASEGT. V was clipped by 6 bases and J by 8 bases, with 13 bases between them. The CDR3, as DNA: TGTGCCAGCAGGGTCCAGGGTTCCGGCTACACCTTC. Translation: CASRVQGSGYTF.

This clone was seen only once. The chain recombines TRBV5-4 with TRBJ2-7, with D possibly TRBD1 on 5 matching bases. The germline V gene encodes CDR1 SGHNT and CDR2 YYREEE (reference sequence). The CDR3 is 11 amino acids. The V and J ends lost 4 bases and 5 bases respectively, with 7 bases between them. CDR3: CASSQDNEQYF. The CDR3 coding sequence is TGTGCCAGCAGCCAGGACAACGAGCAGTACTTC.

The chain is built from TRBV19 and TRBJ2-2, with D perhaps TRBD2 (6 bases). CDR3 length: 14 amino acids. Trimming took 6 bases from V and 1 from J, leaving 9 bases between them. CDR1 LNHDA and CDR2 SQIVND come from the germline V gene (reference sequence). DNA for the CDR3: TGTGCCAGTAGCGGGAGCCTGAACACCGGGGAGCTGTTTTTT. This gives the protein CASSGSLNTGELFF.

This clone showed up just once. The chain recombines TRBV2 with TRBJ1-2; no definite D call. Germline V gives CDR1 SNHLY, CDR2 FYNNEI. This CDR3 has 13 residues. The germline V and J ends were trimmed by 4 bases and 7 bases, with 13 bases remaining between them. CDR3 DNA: TGTGCCAGCAGTGGGACCAAATTGTCTGGCTACACCTTC. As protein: CASSGTKLSGYTF.

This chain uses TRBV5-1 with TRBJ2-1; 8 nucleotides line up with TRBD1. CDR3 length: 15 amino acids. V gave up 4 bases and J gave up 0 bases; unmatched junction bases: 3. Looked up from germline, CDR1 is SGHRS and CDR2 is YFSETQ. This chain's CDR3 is CASSPGQGSYNEQFF. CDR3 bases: TGCGCCAGCAGCCCTGGACAGGGCTCCTACAATGAGCAGTTCTTC. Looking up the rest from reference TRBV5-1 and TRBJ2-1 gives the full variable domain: KAGVTQTPRYLIKTRGQQVTLSCSPISGHRSVSWYQQTPGQGLQFLFEYFSETQRNKGNFPGRFSGRQFSNSRSEMNVSTLELGDSALYLCASSPGQGSYNEQFFGPGTRLTVL.

The CDR3 region is CASSIRGESEQYF. The DNA for the CDR3 is TGTGCCAGTAGTATTCGGGGGGAGAGCGAGCAGTACTTC. The chain joins TRBV19 to TRBJ2-7; 7 bases are shared with TRBD2. The germline gives CDR1 LNHDA, CDR2 SQIVND (reference sequence). The CDR3 spans 13 residues. After removal of 3 bases from V and 6 bases from J, the junction contained 5 bases not matched to a gene.

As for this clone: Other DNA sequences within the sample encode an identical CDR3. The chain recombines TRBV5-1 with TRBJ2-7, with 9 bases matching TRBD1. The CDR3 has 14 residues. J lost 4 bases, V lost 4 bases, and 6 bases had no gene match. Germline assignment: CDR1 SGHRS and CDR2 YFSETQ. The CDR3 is CASSTQGAGYEQYF. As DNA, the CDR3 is TGCGCCAGCAGCACACAGGGGGCTGGTTACGAGCAGTACTTC. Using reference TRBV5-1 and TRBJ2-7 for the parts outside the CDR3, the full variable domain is KAGVTQTPRYLIKTRGQQVTLSCSPISGHRSVSWYQQTPGQGLQFLFEYFSETQRNKGNFPGRFSGRQFSNSRSEMNVSTLELGDSALYLCASSTQGAGYEQYFGPGTRLTVT.

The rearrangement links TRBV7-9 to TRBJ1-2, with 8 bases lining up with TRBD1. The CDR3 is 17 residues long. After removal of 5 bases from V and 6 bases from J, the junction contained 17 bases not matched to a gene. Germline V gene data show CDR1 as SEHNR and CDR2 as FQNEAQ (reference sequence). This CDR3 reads CASSHGYGLDRADGYTF. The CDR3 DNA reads TGTGCCAGCAGCCACGGATATGGATTGGACAGGGCGGATGGCTACACCTTC.

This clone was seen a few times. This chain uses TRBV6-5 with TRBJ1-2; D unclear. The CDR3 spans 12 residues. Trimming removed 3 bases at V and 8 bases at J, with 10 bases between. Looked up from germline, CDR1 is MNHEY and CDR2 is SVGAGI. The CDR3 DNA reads TGTGCCAGCAGTTATAACTGGGGAGGCTACACCTTC. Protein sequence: CASSYNWGGYTF.

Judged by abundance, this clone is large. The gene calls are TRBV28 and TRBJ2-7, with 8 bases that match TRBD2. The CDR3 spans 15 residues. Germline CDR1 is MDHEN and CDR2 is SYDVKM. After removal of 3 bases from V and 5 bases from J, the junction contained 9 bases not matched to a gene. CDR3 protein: CASSFPGGPGNEQYF. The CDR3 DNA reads TGTGCCAGCAGTTTCCCGGGAGGGCCGGGAAACGAGCAGTACTTC.

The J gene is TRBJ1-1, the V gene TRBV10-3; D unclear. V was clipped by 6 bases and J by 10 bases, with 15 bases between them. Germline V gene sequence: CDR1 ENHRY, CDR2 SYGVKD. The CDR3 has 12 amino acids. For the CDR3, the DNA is TGTGCCATCAGCGAAGTCCGAGGTTTAGCTTTCTTT. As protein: CAISEVRGLAFF.

The CDR3, as DNA: TGTGCCAGCAGCTTATGGGGCGGGGCGAACACCGGGGAGCTGTTTTTT. Translating gives CASSLWGGANTGELFF. This sequence joins TRBV7-8 and TRBJ2-2; D perhaps matches TRBD2 (6 bases). CDR3 length: 16 amino acids. The V gene lost 2 bases and the J gene lost 0 bases, with 10 bases spanning the gap. Per germline, CDR1 SGHVS and CDR2 FQNEAQ.

In DNA, the CDR3 is TGTGCCAGCAGCTTGATGAGGGCGAGCGGGGGGACCAATGAGCAGTTCTTC. The encoded protein is CASSLMRASGGTNEQFF. V gene TRBV5-4 combines with J gene TRBJ2-1, with TRBD2 identical over 9 bases. V trimming: 1 base; J trimming: 6 bases; junction bases outside the gene matches: 11. The germline V gene encodes CDR1 SGHNT and CDR2 YYREEE (reference sequence). This CDR3 contains 17 residues.

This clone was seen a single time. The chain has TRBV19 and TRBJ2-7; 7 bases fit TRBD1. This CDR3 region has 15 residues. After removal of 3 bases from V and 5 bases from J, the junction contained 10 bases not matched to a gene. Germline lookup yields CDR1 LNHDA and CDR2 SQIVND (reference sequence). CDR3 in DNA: TGTGCCAGTAGTATGGAAGGGGGCGCTTTTGACGAGCAGTACTTC. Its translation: CASSMEGGAFDEQYF.

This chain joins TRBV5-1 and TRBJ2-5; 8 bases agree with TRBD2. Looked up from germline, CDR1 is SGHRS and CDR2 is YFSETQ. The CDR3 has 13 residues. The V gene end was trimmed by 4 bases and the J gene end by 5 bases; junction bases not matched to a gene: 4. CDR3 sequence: CASSPASGETQYF. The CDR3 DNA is TGCGCCAGCAGCCCGGCTAGCGGGGAGACCCAGTACTTC.

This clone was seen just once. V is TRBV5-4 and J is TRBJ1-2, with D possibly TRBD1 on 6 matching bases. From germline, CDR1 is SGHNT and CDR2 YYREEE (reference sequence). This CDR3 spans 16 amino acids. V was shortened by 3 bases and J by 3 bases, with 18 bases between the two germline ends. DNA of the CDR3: TGTGCCAGCAGCTCTCTAACACAGGGAGCTTACTATGGCTACACCTTC. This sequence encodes CASSSLTQGAYYGYTF.

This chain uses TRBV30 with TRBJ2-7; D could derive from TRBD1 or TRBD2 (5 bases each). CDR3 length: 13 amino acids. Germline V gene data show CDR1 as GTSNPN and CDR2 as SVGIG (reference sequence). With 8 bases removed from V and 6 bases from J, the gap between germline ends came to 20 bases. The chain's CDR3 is CAGGYRGRTEQYF. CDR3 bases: TGTGCCGGAGGCTACCGGGGCCGAACCGAGCAGTACTTC.

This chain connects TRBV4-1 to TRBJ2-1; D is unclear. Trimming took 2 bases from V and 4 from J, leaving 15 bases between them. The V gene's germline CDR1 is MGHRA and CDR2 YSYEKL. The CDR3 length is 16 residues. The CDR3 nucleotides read TGCGCCAGCAGCCAACCTTGGTCTAAGAATTACAATGAGCAGTTCTTC. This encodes CASSQPWSKNYNEQFF.

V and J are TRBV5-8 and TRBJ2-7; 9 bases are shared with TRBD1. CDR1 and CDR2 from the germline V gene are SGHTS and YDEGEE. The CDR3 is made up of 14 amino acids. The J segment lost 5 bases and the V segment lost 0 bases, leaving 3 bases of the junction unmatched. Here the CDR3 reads CASSLGQGDDEQYF. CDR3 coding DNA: TGTGCCAGCAGCTTGGGACAGGGGGACGACGAGCAGTACTTC.

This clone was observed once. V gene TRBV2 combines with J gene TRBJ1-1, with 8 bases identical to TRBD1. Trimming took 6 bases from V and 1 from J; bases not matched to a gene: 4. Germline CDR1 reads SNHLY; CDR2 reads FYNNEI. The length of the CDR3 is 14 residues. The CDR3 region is CASSKGQENTEAFF. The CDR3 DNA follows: TGTGCCAGCAGCAAGGGACAGGAGAACACTGAAGCTTTCTTT.

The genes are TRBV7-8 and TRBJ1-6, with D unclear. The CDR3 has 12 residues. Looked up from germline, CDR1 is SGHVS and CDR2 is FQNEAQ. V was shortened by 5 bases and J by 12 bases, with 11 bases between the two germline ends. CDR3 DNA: TGTGCCAGCAGCCCCGGGGAGGTACCCCTCCACTTT. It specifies CASSPGEVPLHF.

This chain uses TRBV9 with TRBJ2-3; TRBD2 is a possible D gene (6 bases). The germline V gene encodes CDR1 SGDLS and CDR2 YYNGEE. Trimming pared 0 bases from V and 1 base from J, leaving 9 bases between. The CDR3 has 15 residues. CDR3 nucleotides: TGTGCCAGCAGCGTAGACGGGGGAGGCACAGATACGCAGTATTTT. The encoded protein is CASSVDGGGTDTQYF.

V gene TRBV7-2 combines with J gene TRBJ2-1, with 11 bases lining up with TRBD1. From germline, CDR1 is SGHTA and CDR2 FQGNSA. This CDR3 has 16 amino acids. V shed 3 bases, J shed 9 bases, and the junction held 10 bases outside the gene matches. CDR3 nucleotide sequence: TGTGCCAGCAGCTTTTTTGCGGACAGGGGGCTGGGTGAGCAGTTCTTC. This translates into CASSFFADRGLGEQFF.

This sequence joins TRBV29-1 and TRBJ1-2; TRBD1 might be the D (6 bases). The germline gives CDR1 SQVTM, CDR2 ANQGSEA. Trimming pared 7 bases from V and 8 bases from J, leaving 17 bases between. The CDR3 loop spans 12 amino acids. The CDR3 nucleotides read TGCAGCGCCGAAGGAGGGGGATCGGGCTACACCTTC. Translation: CSAEGGGSGYTF.

The CDR3 spells CASSQDGGAREGYTF. CDR3 nucleotide sequence: TGTGCCAGCAGCCAAGATGGGGGGGCGCGGGAGGGCTACACCTTC. The V call is TRBV4-2, the J call TRBJ1-2; D is perhaps TRBD1 (6 bases). This CDR3 comprises 15 residues. Trimming removed 0 bases from V and 8 bases from J, with 16 bases in between. Germline loops: CDR1 LGHNA, CDR2 YNFKEQ.

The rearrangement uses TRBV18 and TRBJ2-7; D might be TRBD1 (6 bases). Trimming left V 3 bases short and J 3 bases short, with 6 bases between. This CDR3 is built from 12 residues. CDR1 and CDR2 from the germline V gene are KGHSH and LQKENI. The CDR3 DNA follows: TGTGCCAGCTCACCCAGGGGCTACGAGCAGTACTTC. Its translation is CASSPRGYEQYF.

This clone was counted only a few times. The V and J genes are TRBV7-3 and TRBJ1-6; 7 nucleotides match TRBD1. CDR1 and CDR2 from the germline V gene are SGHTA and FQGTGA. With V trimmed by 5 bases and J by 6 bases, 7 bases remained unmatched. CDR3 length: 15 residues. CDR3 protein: CASSRSAGGNSPLHF. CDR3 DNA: TGTGCCAGCAGCCGCTCGGCAGGGGGTAATTCACCCCTCCACTTT.

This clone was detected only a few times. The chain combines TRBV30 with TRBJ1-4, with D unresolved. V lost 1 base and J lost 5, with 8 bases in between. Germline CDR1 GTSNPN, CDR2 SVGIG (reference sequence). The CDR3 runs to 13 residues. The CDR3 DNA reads TGTGCCTGGAGTGCGGCAGAAAATGAAAAACTGTTTTTT. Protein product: CAWSAAENEKLFF. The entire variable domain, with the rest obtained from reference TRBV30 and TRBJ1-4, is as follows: SQTIHQWPATLVQPVGSPLSLECTVEGTSNPNLYWYRQAAGRGLQLLFYSVGIGQISSEVPQNLSASRPQDRQFILSSKKLLLSDSGFYLCAWSAAENEKLFFGSGTQLSVL.

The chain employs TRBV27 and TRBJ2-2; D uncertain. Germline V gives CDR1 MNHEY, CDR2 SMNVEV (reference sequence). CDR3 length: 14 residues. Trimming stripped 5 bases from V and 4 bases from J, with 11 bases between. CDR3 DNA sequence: TGTGCCAGCAGTAGCCGAGGATTCACCGGGGAGCTGTTTTTT. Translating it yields CASSSRGFTGELFF.